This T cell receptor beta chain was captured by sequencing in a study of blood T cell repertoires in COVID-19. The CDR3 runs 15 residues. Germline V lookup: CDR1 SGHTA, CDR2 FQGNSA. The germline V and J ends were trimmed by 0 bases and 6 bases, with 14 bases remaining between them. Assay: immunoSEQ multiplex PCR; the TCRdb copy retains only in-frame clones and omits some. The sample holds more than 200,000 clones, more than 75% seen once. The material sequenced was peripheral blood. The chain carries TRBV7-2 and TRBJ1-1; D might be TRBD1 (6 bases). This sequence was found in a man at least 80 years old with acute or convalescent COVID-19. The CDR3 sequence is CASSLADRIGAEAFF. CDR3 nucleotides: TGTGCCAGCAGCTTAGCCGACAGGATTGGGGCTGAAGCTTTCTTT.